These T cell receptor beta chains were read from a single sample in a study of blood T cells in healthy people across ages. Via MiXCR, TCRdb re-called the 5' RACE reads, giving one row per CDR3 protein. The table includes hundreds of thousands of distinct CDR3 sequences, about 47% detected once. Input material: blood. Every receptor here comes from a man older than 75 in good health. CDR3s include the opening cysteine and the closing phenylalanine or tryptophan. D genes are given only for firm matches. Clone sizes are given selectively: once, few, many, or a class where the clone is expanded.

v_gene	abundance	d_gene	j_gene	CDR3aa	CDR3nt
TRBV29-1	.	.	TRBJ2-3	CSVEDTGTSTDTQYF	TGCAGCGTTGAAGATACGGGAACTAGCACAGATACGCAGTATTTT
TRBV6-1	.	.	TRBJ2-5	CASNPGIETQYF	TGTGCCAGCAACCCAGGGATAGAGACCCAGTACTTC
TRBV10-3	few	TRBD1	TRBJ2-7	CAISAGTGVPYEQYF	TGTGCCATCAGCGCCGGGACAGGGGTTCCCTACGAGCAGTACTTC
TRBV20-1	.	.	TRBJ2-3	CSVPFGSRGTDTQYF	TGCAGTGTCCCGTTTGGGTCGCGGGGCACAGATACGCAGTATTTT
TRBV20-1	.	.	TRBJ2-1	CSARESPPRGGEQFF	TGCAGTGCTAGGGAGTCCCCCCCCCGGGGAGGTGAGCAGTTCTTC
TRBV24-1	once	.	TRBJ2-4	CATSDLRVKRPVAKNIQYF	TGTGCCACCAGTGATTTAAGGGTCAAACGGCCAGTAGCCAAAAACATTCAGTACTTC
TRBV4-1	once	.	TRBJ2-7	CASSHPTRRVYEQYF	TGCGCCAGCAGCCACCCGACTAGGAGGGTTTACGAGCAGTACTTC
TRBV7-2	.	.	TRBJ2-1	CASSRGESYNEQFF	TGTGCCAGCAGCCGGGGAGAGTCCTACAATGAGCAGTTCTTC
TRBV5-1	.	TRBD1	TRBJ2-7	CASSQSGTGDEQYF	TGCGCCAGCAGCCAATCCGGGACAGGGGACGAGCAGTACTTC
TRBV2	.	.	TRBJ1-5	CASTGVNQPQHF	TGTGCCAGCACGGGGGTCAATCAGCCCCAGCATTTT
TRBV10-3	.	TRBD2	TRBJ2-7	CAIRTGLAGVEQYF	TGTGCCATCAGGACGGGACTAGCGGGAGTCGAGCAGTACTTC
TRBV20-1	.	.	TRBJ2-3	CSAIREPGTDTQYF	TGCAGTGCTATCCGGGAGCCTGGTACAGATACGCAGTATTTT
TRBV29-1	.	.	TRBJ2-6	CSVDGFGAGANVLTF	TGCAGCGTTGACGGTTTTGGTGCTGGGGCCAACGTCCTGACTTTC
TRBV7-9	.	.	TRBJ2-3	CASSHRRRTSTDTQYF	TGTGCCAGCAGCCACAGGCGGCGCACTAGCACAGATACGCAGTATTTT
TRBV25-1	few	.	TRBJ2-1	CASSESAANEQFF	TGTGCCAGCAGTGAATCTGCCGCCAATGAGCAGTTCTTC
TRBV5-1	.	.	TRBJ2-2	CASSLGDRNTGELFF	TGCGCCAGCAGCTTGGGAGACAGAAACACCGGGGAGCTGTTTTTT
TRBV7-9	.	TRBD1	TRBJ2-2	CASSLGQGIAGELFF	TGTGCCAGCAGCTTGGGACAGGGCATCGCCGGGGAGCTGTTTTTT
TRBV3-1	.	.	TRBJ2-7	CASSQLFRDSFSYEQYF	TGTGCCAGCAGCCAACTATTCCGGGACTCCTTCTCCTACGAGCAGTACTTC
TRBV29-1	few	.	TRBJ2-7	CSVVKDPYEQYF	TGCAGCGTTGTTAAGGACCCCTACGAGCAGTACTTC
TRBV9	few	.	TRBJ2-5	CASSGGADETQYF	TGTGCCAGCAGCGGGGGGGCTGATGAGACCCAGTACTTC
TRBV27	.	.	TRBJ2-7	CASTPGSGEQYF	TGTGCCAGCACCCCAGGGAGTGGCGAGCAGTACTTC
TRBV30	few	TRBD1	TRBJ2-7	CAWTPPGTGNYEQYF	TGTGCCTGGACCCCTCCGGGGACAGGGAACTACGAGCAGTACTTC
TRBV28	.	.	TRBJ1-2	CASSFSDRSYGYTF	TGTGCCAGCAGTTTTAGCGACCGCTCCTATGGCTACACCTTC
TRBV9	.	.	TRBJ2-3	CASSAPGQRTSTDTQYF	TGTGCCAGCAGCGCGCCTGGACAGAGAACTAGCACAGATACGCAGTATTTT
TRBV6-2/TRBV6-3	.	.	TRBJ2-4	CASSSWKNIQYF	TGTGCCAGCAGTTCTTGGAAAAACATTCAGTACTTC
TRBV7-2	.	TRBD2	TRBJ2-1	CASSLSLAGGQRFF	TGTGCCAGCAGCTTATCCCTAGCGGGAGGGCAAAGGTTCTTC
TRBV28	.	TRBD2	TRBJ2-1	CASSLSASGGYNEQFF	TGTGCCAGCAGTCTATCGGCTAGCGGGGGGTACAATGAGCAGTTCTTC